A selection of T cell receptor beta chains follows, all from one sample in a study of T cells in Graves' hyperthyroidism and ophthalmopathy. From the multiplex PCR reads, TCRdb called clonotypes with MiXCR, one entry per CDR3 protein. The profile shows 300,000 to 450,000 distinct CDR3 sequences, 20% to 25% of them singletons. The sequenced material came from blood. The receptors were gathered from a man in his fifties or sixties with Graves' hyperthyroidism. Both conserved end residues are part of each CDR3. The D gene is left open where the match is weak. The listing skips clone size in some rows; elsewhere it reads once, few, many or a size class.

J | size | D | V | CDR3 | DNA
TRBJ2-1 | . | . | TRBV29-1 | CSVVSSSYNEQFF | TGCAGCGTTGTCTCGAGCTCCTACAATGAGCAGTTCTTC
TRBJ2-5 | few | TRBD2 | TRBV20-1 | CSARGDSGRQTQYF | TGCAGTGCTAGAGGTGACAGCGGGAGACAGACCCAGTACTTC
TRBJ2-2 | . | . | TRBV11-1 | CASSLRGAPGELFF | TGTGCCAGCAGCCTCAGGGGCGCACCCGGGGAGCTGTTTTTT
TRBJ1-1 | many | . | TRBV14 | CASSQGQNTEAFF | TGTGCCAGCAGCCAAGGACAGAACACTGAAGCTTTCTTT
TRBJ2-3 | many | . | TRBV6-1 | CASSEEGLGTTLTDTQYF | TGTGCCAGCAGTGAAGAAGGTTTGGGGACGACCCTCACAGATACGCAGTATTTT
TRBJ1-5 | . | . | TRBV7-2 | CASSLAQMQPQHF | TGTGCCAGCAGCTTAGCTCAGATGCAGCCCCAGCATTTT
TRBJ2-5 | . | . | TRBV27 | CASSLSFRGEQETQYF | TGTGCCAGCAGTTTATCATTTAGGGGGGAACAAGAGACCCAGTACTTC
TRBJ2-7 | few | . | TRBV5-1 | CASSLGRQVRIHEQYF | TGCGCCAGCAGCTTGGGACGTCAGGTTCGGATCCACGAGCAGTACTTC
TRBJ2-2 | . | TRBD2 | TRBV29-1 | CSVELQRELTGELFF | TGCAGCGTTGAACTCCAGCGGGAGTTGACCGGGGAGCTGTTTTTT
TRBJ2-2 | . | . | TRBV12-3/TRBV12-4 | CASSPRTINSGELFF | TGTGCCAGCAGTCCCCGGACTATAAATTCCGGGGAGCTGTTTTTT
TRBJ2-1 | many | TRBD2 | TRBV10-3 | CAISVGSASGRRSSYNEQFF | TGTGCCATCAGTGTCGGCTCGGCTAGCGGGAGGAGGAGCTCCTACAATGAGCAGTTCTTC
TRBJ2-1 | . | . | TRBV9 | CASSPHSGDEQFF | TGTGCCAGCAGCCCACACTCGGGGGATGAGCAGTTCTTC
TRBJ2-1 | . | TRBD1 | TRBV28 | CASTPSGTGTYNEQFF | TGTGCCAGCACCCCTTCCGGGACAGGGACCTACAATGAGCAGTTCTTC
TRBJ2-3 | many | . | TRBV5-1 | CASSHQGTDTQYF | TGCGCCAGCAGCCATCAGGGGACGGATACGCAGTATTTT
TRBJ2-5 | many | . | TRBV2 | CASMQGSEETQYF | TGTGCCAGCATGCAGGGTTCGGAAGAGACCCAGTACTTC
TRBJ1-6 | . | TRBD1 | TRBV27 | CASSPGGVSPLHF | TGTGCCAGCAGTCCAGGGGGGGTTTCACCCCTCCACTTT
TRBJ2-1 | . | TRBD2 | TRBV7-3 | CASSPPGTTYNEQFF | TGTGCCAGCAGCCCTCCGGGGACTACTTACAATGAGCAGTTCTTC
TRBJ1-2 | few | . | TRBV20-1 | CSARDRDRSVRLGYTF | TGCAGTGCTAGAGATCGAGACAGGTCAGTTCGTCTAGGCTACACCTTC
TRBJ2-7 | few | . | TRBV6-1 | CAIAGTYEQYF | TGTGCCATCGCCGGGACCTACGAGCAGTACTTC
TRBJ2-5 | . | . | TRBV5-1 | CASSLSGFKETQYF | TGTGCCAGCAGCTTGAGCGGCTTTAAAGAGACCCAGTACTTC
TRBJ2-7 | few | . | TRBV6-2/TRBV6-3 | CASRFSGDYEQYF | TGTGCCAGCCGCTTTAGCGGAGACTACGAGCAGTACTTC
TRBJ1-1 | many | . | TRBV20-1 | CSARDGGQVMNTEAFF | TGCAGTGCTAGAGACGGGGGGCAGGTCATGAACACTGAAGCTTTCTTT
TRBJ1-4 | few | TRBD1 | TRBV4-1 | CASSHNRGLEEKLFF | TGCGCCAGCAGCCACAACAGGGGGCTAGAAGAAAAACTGTTTTTT
TRBJ2-7 | many | TRBD1 | TRBV27 | CASSLSRGTAYEQYF | TGTGCCAGCAGTTTATCGAGAGGGACAGCCTACGAGCAGTACTTC
TRBJ2-7 | . | . | TRBV29-1 | CSVEGLSSYEQYF | TGCAGCGTTGAAGGGTTAAGCTCCTACGAGCAGTACTTC
TRBJ2-7 | many | . | TRBV27 | CASRMGSSYEQYF | TGTGCCAGCAGAATGGGTTCCTCCTACGAGCAGTACTTC
TRBJ2-2 | . | . | TRBV12-3/TRBV12-4 | CASSLVGGAVTGELFF | TGTGCCAGCAGTTTAGTGGGGGGGGCAGTCACCGGGGAGCTGTTTTTT